The clone carrying this T cell receptor (beta chain) was seen once. Participant reports of clinical history set cohort assignment. The ends were cut back, 2 bases at V and 6 bases at J, with 10 bases in the middle. CDR1 is MNHNS, CDR2 SASEGT, per germline. The CDR3 loop spans 13 amino acids. Some clones are missing from TCRdb's copy, which holds only in-frame ones; the method was immunoSEQ multiplex PCR. The sample lists about 220,000 clones; roughly 89% were seen once. This sample is part of a study of blood T cell repertoires in COVID-19. Overall study: Nucleic acid was either cDNA or gDNA, and it came from T cells, B-cell-depleted T cells, or PBMCs.

The sample taken for sequencing was PBMCs or T cells enriched from blood (not recorded which). The origin of this receptor is a man aged 25-45 years who had been exposed to COVID-19. This chain connects TRBV6-1 to TRBJ1-2; D uncertain. The CDR3 spells CASSEFSGDGYTF. The CDR3, as DNA: TGTGCCAGCAGTGAATTTTCCGGGGATGGCTACACCTTC.